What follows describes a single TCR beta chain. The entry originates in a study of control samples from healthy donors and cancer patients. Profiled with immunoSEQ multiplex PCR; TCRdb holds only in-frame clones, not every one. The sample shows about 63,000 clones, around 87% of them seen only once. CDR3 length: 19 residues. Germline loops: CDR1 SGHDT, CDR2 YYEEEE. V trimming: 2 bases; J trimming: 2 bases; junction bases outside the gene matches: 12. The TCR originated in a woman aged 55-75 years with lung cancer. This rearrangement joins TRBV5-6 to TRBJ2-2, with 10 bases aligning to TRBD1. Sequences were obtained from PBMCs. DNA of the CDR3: TGTGCCAGCAGCTTTGGGACGGGACAGGGGCCTGGAAACACCGGGGAGCTGTTTTTT. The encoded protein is CASSFGTGQGPGNTGELFF. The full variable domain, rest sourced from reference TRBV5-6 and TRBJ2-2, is DAGVTQSPTHLIKTRGQQVTLRCSPKSGHDTVSWYQQALGQGPQFIFQYYEEEERQRGNFPDRFSGHQFPNYSSELNVNALLLGDSALYLCASSFGTGQGPGNTGELFFGEGSRLTVL.